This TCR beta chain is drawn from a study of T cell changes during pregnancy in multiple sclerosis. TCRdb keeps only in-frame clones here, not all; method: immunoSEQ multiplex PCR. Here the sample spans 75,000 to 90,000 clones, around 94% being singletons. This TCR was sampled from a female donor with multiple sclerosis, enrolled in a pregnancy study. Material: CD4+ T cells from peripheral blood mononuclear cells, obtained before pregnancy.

Written as DNA, the CDR3 is TGTGCCAGCAGCAAACAGACAGGGGTGAACACTGAAGCTTTCTTT. Translating it yields CASSKQTGVNTEAFF. J is TRBJ1-1 and V is TRBV7-3, with 8 bases fitting TRBD1. CDR3 length: 15 residues. The germline gives CDR1 SGHTA, CDR2 FQGTGA. The V gene end was trimmed by 5 bases and the J gene end by 0 bases; junction bases not matched to a gene: 5.